This T cell receptor beta chain was captured by sequencing in a study of T-cell memory formation after mild COVID-19. Overall study context: In these data, TCR clusters were largely donor specific.

The CDR3 spans 14 residues. V shed 6 bases and J shed 0 bases, with 11 bases lying between them. On this clonotype itself: Its antigen is unidentified.

General study findings and limits: Day 15 to 85 contracting clones showed balanced CD4/CD8; later expanders leaned CD4+.

TCRdb used MiXCR to reprocess the 5' RACE reads, holding one entry per CDR3 protein. Of some 310,000 distinct CDR3 sequences in the sample, 20% to 25% were seen once. The chain links TRBV12-3 or TRBV12-4 to TRBJ1-1; no firm D call. This TCR derives from a man younger than 30 who had mild COVID-19 (a few samples of this study predate the infection). Cell type and time point are not known. The sequenced material came from PBMCs or a T cell subset sorted from them (not recorded which). The CDR3 coding sequence is TGTGCCAGCAGGTTCAGTGGGTTGAACACTGAAGCTTTCTTT. Translating gives CASRFSGLNTEAFF.